This T cell receptor beta chain was recovered during a study of blood T cell repertoires in COVID-19 (dated by TCRdb to the early 2020s). Regarding the complete study: Samples covering the acute and convalescent phases of COVID-19 were provided by collaborators in the United States, Italy and Spain. The prospective study material was composed of cDNA or gDNA derived from T cells, B-cell-depleted T cells, or PBMCs. Deeply sampled blood TCRbeta repertoires from subjects exposed to, actively infected with, or recovered from COVID-19 were included in the dataset. The repertoires were released in a freely available public database intended as a resource for research on the immune response to SARS-CoV-2. Samples were obtained from the ongoing ImmuneRACE study (first 160 participants) and from roughly 1,300 subjects provided by 6 global collaborators. Sample metadata almost always included a de-identified subject ID, COVID-19 status, age in years and sex. Where HLA class I and class II types were available, the types were taken from metadata supplied by the sample provider, not from assay-based typing. What the research found in general, with its limitations: Clinical and demographic metadata were provided uncurated, with the amount varying by source and participant.

TCRbeta CDR3 regions were amplified from genomic DNA by means of the immunoSEQ Assay, a bias-controlled multiplex PCR. On the study's bioinformatics: The number of nucleated cells in each sample was estimated from the amplification of reference gene primers within the assay. Sequence reads were collapsed and filtered to measure the absolute abundance of every unique TCRbeta CDR3 rearrangement. For each sample, productive Simpson clonality was calculated by taking the square root of Simpson's diversity index across productive rearrangements. Sourced from immuneACCESS, this table was stored by TCRdb with only in-frame sequences that have V and J called. A share of the clones is absent; for the studies checked, an unresolved V gene accounts for under half, and the remainder has no known explanation. V, J and clone size were drawn from that table, and D and trimming were deduced from the DNA. The sample yields 150,000 to 180,000 clones; 75% to 85% were counted once. Approximately 0.5% of the sample is taken by the ten largest.

A word on this clone: This clone's antigen is unknown. The sample holds no much larger clone one base away, and base qualities are not on file.

The collaborating institutions used their own protocols to collect whole blood in K2EDTA tubes. For TCRbeta analysis, collaborators shipped samples in one of three forms: frozen whole blood, isolated PBMCs, or DNA extracted from either of those sample types. Including the terminal cysteine and phenylalanine, the CDR3 comprises 17 residues. Just the 51-base CDR3 DNA is kept, in frame starting at base 1. V sheds 4 bases and J sheds 0 bases, leaving 16 bases between their ends. Via the germline V gene (reference sequence), CDR1 is SEHNR and CDR2 FQNEAQ. The chain is made from TRBV7-9 and TRBJ2-4; TRBD2 is a possible D gene, resting on 6 matching bases. The material sequenced was peripheral blood. The origin of this receptor is a man in his sixties with acute or convalescent COVID-19. The DNA sequence is as follows: TGTGCCAGCAGCTACCGAGATGCGGGGCTAGCCAAAAACATTCAGTACTTC. Translated, it gives CASSYRDAGLAKNIQYF.